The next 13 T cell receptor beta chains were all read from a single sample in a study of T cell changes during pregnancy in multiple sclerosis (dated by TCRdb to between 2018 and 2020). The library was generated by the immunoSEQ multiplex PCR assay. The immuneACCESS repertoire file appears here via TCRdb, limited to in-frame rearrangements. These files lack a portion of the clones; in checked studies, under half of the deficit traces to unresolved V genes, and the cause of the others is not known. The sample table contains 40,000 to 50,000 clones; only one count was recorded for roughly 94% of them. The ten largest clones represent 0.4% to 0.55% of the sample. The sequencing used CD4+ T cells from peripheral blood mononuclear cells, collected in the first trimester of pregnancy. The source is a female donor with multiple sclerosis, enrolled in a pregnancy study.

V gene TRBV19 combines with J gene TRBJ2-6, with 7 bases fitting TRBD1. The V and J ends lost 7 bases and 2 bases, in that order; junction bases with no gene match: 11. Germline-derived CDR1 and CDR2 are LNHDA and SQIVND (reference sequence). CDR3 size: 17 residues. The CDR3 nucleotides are TGTGCCAGTAAAACGGGACAGATCCCGGCTGGGGCCAACGTCCTGACTTTC. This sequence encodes CASKTGQIPAGANVLTF.

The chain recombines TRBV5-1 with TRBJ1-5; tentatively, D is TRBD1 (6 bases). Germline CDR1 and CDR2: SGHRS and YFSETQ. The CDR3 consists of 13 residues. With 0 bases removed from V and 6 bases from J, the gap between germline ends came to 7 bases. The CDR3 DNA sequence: TGCGCCAGCAGCTTGGAAGGGGGTCAGCCCCAGCATTTT. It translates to CASSLEGGQPQHF.

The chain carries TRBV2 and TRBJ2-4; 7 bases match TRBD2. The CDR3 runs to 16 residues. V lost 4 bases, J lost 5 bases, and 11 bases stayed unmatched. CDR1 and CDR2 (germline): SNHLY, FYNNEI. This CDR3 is CASSAGGLVIQNIQYF. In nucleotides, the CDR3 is TGTGCCAGCAGTGCGGGAGGACTAGTGATACAAAACATTCAGTACTTC.

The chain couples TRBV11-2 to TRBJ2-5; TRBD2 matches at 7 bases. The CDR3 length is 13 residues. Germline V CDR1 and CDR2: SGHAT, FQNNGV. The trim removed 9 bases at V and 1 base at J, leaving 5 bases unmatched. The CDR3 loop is CASGSGAQETQYF. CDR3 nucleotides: TGTGCCAGTGGAAGCGGGGCCCAAGAGACCCAGTACTTC.

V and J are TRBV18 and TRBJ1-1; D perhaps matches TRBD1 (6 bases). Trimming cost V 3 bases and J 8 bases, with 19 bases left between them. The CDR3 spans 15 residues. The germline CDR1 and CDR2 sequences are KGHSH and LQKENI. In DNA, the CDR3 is TGTGCCAGCTCACCGTATGAGGGTTGGGGGCCCGAAGCTTTCTTT. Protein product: CASSPYEGWGPEAFF. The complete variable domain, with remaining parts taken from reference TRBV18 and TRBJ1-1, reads NAGVMQNPRHLVRRRGQEARLRCSPMKGHSHVYWYRQLPEEGLKFMVYLQKENIIDESGMPKERFSAEFPKEGPSILRIQQVVRGDSAAYFCASSPYEGWGPEAFFGQGTRLTVV.

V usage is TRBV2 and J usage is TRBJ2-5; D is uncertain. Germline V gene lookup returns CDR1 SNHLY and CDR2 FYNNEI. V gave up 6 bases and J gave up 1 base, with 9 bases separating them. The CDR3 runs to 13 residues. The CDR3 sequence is CASRKQPQETQYF. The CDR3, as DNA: TGTGCCAGCAGGAAACAACCCCAAGAGACCCAGTACTTC.

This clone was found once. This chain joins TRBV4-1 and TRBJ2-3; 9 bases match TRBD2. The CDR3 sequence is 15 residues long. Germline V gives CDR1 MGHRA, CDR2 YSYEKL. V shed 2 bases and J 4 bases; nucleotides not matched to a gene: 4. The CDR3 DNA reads TGCGCCAGCAGCCAATTAGGCGGGGGGGCAGATACGCAGTATTTT. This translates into CASSQLGGGADTQYF.

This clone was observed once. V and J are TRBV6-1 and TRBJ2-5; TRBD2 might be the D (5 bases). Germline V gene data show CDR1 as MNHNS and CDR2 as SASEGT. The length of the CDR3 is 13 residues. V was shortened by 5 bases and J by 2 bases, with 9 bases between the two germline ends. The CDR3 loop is CASSKGLQETQYF. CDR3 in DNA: TGTGCCAGCAGTAAAGGACTTCAAGAGACCCAGTACTTC.

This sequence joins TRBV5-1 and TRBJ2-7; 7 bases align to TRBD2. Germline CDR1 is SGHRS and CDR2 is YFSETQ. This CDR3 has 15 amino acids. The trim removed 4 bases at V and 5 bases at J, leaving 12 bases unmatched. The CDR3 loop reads CASSPLGAGNHEQYF. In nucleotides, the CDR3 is TGCGCCAGCAGCCCACTGGGAGCGGGGAACCACGAGCAGTACTTC.

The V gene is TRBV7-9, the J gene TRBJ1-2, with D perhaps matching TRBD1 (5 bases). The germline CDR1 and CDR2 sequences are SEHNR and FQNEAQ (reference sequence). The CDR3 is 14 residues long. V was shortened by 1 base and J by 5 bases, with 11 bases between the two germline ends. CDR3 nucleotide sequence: TGTGCCAGCAGCTTAGTTTCGAAGGGGTATGGCTACACCTTC. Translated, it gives CASSLVSKGYGYTF.

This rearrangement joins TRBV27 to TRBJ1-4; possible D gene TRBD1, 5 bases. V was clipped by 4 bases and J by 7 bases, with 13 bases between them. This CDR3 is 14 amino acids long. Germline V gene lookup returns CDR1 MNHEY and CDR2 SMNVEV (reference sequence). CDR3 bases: TGTGCCAGCAGTTCCCCGGGGGATGGTGAAAAACTGTTTTTT. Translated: CASSSPGDGEKLFF.

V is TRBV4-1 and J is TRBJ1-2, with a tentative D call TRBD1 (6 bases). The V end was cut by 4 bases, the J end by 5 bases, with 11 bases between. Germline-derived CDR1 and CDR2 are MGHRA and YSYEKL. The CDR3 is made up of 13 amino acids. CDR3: CASSPLGQYGYTF. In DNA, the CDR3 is TGCGCCAGCAGCCCCCTGGGACAATATGGCTACACCTTC.

CDR3 in amino acids: CASSFRTGNTEAFF. The CDR3, as DNA: TGTGCCAGCAGCTTCCGGACAGGGAACACTGAAGCTTTCTTT. This chain links TRBV7-2 with TRBJ1-1; 7 bases fit TRBD1. The ends lost 3 bases at V and 1 base at J; junction bases unmatched: 2. The CDR3 runs 14 residues. Germline CDR1 SGHTA, CDR2 FQGNSA.